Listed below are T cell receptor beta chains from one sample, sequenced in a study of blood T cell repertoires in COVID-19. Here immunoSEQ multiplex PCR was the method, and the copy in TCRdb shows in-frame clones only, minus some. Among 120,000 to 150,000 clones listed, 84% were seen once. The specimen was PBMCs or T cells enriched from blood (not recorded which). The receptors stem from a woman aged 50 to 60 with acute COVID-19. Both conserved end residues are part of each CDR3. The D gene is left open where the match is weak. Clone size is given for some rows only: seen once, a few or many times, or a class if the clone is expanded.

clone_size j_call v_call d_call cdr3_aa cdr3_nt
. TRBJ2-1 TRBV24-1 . CATSDFTAGNEQFF TGTGCCACCAGTGATTTCACGGCGGGCAATGAGCAGTTCTTC
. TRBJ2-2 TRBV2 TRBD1 CASRRTGVGTGELFF TGTGCCAGCAGGCGGACAGGGGTGGGCACCGGGGAGCTGTTTTTT
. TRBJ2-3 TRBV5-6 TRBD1 CASSHRTGGSTDTQYF TGTGCCAGCAGCCATCGGACAGGGGGCAGCACAGATACGCAGTATTTT
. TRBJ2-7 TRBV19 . CASSIPGEMYEQYF TGTGCCAGTAGTATTCCAGGGGAAATGTACGAGCAGTACTTC
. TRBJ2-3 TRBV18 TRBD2 CASSHSGRAADTQYF TGTGCCAGCTCACATAGCGGGAGGGCCGCAGATACGCAGTATTTT
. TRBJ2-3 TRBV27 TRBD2 CASSSLSSGGFTGPGTDTQYF TGTGCCAGCAGTTCCCTTTCTAGCGGGGGATTTACTGGGCCGGGCACAGATACGCAGTATTTT
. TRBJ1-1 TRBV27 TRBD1 CASSPHPLLLGQRSEAFF TGTGCCAGCAGTCCCCATCCCCTACTACTGGGACAGAGGAGTGAAGCTTTCTTT
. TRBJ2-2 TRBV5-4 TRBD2 CASSLGTSREAGELFF TGTGCCAGCAGCTTGGGGACTAGCAGGGAAGCCGGGGAGCTGTTTTTT
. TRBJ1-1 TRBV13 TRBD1 CASSFRDRGRGTEAFF TGTGCCAGCAGCTTCCGGGACAGGGGGCGCGGAACTGAAGCTTTCTTT
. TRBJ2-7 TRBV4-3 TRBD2 CASSRRLARDSSYEQYF TGCGCCAGCAGCCGCCGACTAGCGCGAGACAGCTCCTACGAGCAGTACTTC
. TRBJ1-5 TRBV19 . CARAQRQVFSQPQHF TGTGCCAGAGCCCAAAGACAGGTTTTTAGTCAGCCCCAGCATTTT
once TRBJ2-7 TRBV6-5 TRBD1 CASSRDRGYEQYF TGTGCCAGCAGCCGGGACAGGGGCTACGAGCAGTACTTC
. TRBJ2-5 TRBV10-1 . CASSAGGTETQYF TGCGCCAGCAGTGCGGGGGGCACAGAGACCCAGTACTTC
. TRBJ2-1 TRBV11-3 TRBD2 CASSYLAGVYNEQFF TGTGCCAGCAGCTACCTAGCGGGGGTCTACAATGAGCAGTTCTTC
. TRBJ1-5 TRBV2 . CASSEPQYQPQHF TGTGCCAGCAGTGAACCCCAGTATCAGCCCCAGCATTTT
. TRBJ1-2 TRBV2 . CASRKDIANYGYTF TGTGCCAGCAGGAAGGACATAGCTAACTATGGCTACACCTTC
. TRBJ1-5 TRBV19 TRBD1 CASSIRDRSRNQPQHF TGTGCCAGTAGTATAAGGGACAGGTCAAGAAATCAGCCCCAGCATTTT
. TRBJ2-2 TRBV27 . CYYSDGELFF TGCTACTACTCTGACGGGGAGCTGTTTTTT
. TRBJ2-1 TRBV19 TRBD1 CASSIGRGQVQFF TGTGCCAGTAGTATCGGCAGGGGGCAGGTGCAGTTCTTC
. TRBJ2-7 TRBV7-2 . CASSPRERDIPSEQYF TGTGCCAGCAGCCCGCGAGAAAGGGACATCCCCTCCGAGCAGTACTTC
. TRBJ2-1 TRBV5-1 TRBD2 CASSRWTSYNSYNEQFF TGCGCCAGCAGCCGGTGGACTAGTTACAACTCCTACAATGAGCAGTTCTTC
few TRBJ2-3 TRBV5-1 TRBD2 CASSGGRATDTQYF TGCGCCAGCAGCGGCGGGAGGGCCACAGATACGCAGTATTTT
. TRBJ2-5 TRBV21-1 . CASSKRGFGREAPGTQYF TGTGCCAGCAGCAAAAGGGGTTTCGGGCGGGAGGCCCCGGGGACCCAGTACTTC
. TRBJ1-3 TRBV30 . CAWSQQGSGNTIYF TGTGCCTGGAGTCAACAGGGCTCTGGAAACACCATATATTTT
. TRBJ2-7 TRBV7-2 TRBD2 CASSLEPSGNEQYF TGTGCCAGCAGCTTAGAGCCTAGCGGGAACGAGCAGTACTTC
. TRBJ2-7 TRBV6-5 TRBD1 CASSETGTGSYEQYF TGTGCCAGCAGCGAGACCGGGACAGGGTCCTACGAGCAGTACTTC
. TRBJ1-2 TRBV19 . CASTGVVNYGYTF TGTGCCAGTACAGGGGTGGTGAACTATGGCTACACCTTC
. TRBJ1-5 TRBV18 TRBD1 CASSPAQGVGDQPQHF TGTGCCAGCTCACCAGCTCAGGGGGTTGGGGATCAGCCCCAGCATTTT
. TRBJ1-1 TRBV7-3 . CASSSSVNTEAFF TGTGCCAGCAGCTCCTCAGTGAACACTGAAGCTTTCTTT
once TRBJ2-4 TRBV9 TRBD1 CASSPRTGGKNIQYF TGTGCCAGCAGCCCCAGGACAGGGGGTAAAAACATTCAGTACTTC
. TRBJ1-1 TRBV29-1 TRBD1 CSINRGQMNTEAFF TGCAGCATTAACAGGGGGCAGATGAACACTGAAGCTTTCTTT
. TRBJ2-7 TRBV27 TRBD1 CASSDYPGQGPSYEQYF TGTGCCAGCAGTGATTACCCGGGACAGGGTCCCTCCTACGAGCAGTACTTC